The 28 T cell receptor beta chains below all came from one sample that was sequenced in a study of blood T cells in healthy people across ages. The use of a sample-barcoded 5' primer and a J-beta primer mix characterized a second PCR of about 6 to 12 cycles. TCRdb passed the 5' RACE reads through MiXCR, listing each CDR3 protein once. The table lists 720,000 or so distinct CDR3 sequences, 40% to 45% of them singletons. Sample: blood. The source of these receptors is an elderly man in good health.

The J gene is TRBJ1-5, the V gene TRBV12-3 or TRBV12-4; possible D gene TRBD1, 5 bases. This CDR3 comprises 14 residues. V shed 6 bases and J shed 5 bases, with 14 bases lying between them. Here the CDR3 reads CASRASGGDQPQHF. CDR3 bases: TGTGCCAGCAGAGCCTCGGGAGGGGATCAGCCCCAGCATTTT.

The CDR3 protein is CASSTFRDSYEQYF. CDR3 sequence (DNA): TGTGCCAGCAGCACATTCAGGGACTCCTACGAGCAGTACTTC. This rearrangement joins TRBV7-2 to TRBJ2-7; D is possibly TRBD1 (5 bases). Per germline, CDR1 SGHTA and CDR2 FQGNSA. Trimming took 5 bases from V and 0 from J, leaving 11 bases between them. The CDR3 is made up of 14 amino acids.

This chain joins TRBV7-2 and TRBJ1-6, with D perhaps matching TRBD1 (5 bases). The ends were cut back, 1 base at V and 5 bases at J, with 9 bases in the middle. The CDR3 spans 15 residues. Germline V gene data show CDR1 as SGHTA and CDR2 as FQGNSA. The CDR3 DNA reads as TGTGCCAGCAGCTTAGGCGGGACCAATAATTCACCCCTCCACTTT. Translated: CASSLGGTNNSPLHF.

V and J are TRBV20-1 and TRBJ2-5, with D tentatively TRBD1 (7 bases). Gene TRBJ2-7 matches the end of the DNA better, so the J call may be wrong. This CDR3 is built from 12 residues. Germline-derived CDR1 and CDR2 are DFQATT and SNEGSKA (reference sequence). This CDR3 reads CSAAGQPHEQYF. The DNA of the CDR3 is TGCAGTGCCGCGGGACAGCCCCACGAGCAGTACTTC.

This clonotype was counted only a few times. The chain's CDR3 is CASSGTGKNSPLHF. The DNA of the CDR3 is TGTGCCAGCAGTGGGACAGGGAAAAATTCACCCCTCCACTTT. V gene TRBV2 combines with J gene TRBJ1-6, with TRBD1 matching 8 bases. Germline-derived CDR1 and CDR2 are SNHLY and FYNNEI. V lost 4 bases and J lost 7; bases outside the gene matches: 3. The CDR3 extends over 14 amino acids. Full variable domain (outside the CDR3, taken from reference TRBV2 and TRBJ1-6): EPEVTQTPSHQVTQMGQEVILRCVPISNHLYFYWYRQILGQKVEFLVSFYNNEISEKSEIFDDQFSVERPDGSNFTLKIRSTKLEDSAMYFCASSGTGKNSPLHFGNGTRLTVT.

The DNA of the CDR3 is TGTGCCAGCAGTGGACTGGCCTTGGTTGCCTTTGGCACAGATACGCAGTATTTT. The encoded protein is CASSGLALVAFGTDTQYF. The chain is built from TRBV2 and TRBJ2-3, with unresolved D. Between the trimmed V and J ends, which lost 4 bases and 1 base, there was a span of 21 bases. Per germline, CDR1 SNHLY and CDR2 FYNNEI. This CDR3 is 18 amino acids long.

The chain joins TRBV6-1 to TRBJ2-3; perhaps D is TRBD1 or TRBD2 (6 bases each). Per the germline V gene, CDR1 is MNHNS and CDR2 is SASEGT. This CDR3 has 14 amino acids. Trimming pared 0 bases from V and 4 bases from J, leaving 8 bases between. CDR3 amino acids: CASSEARGADTQYF. The CDR3 region has the DNA TGTGCCAGCAGTGAAGCTAGGGGGGCAGATACGCAGTATTTT.

This clonotype was observed a handful of times. The V and J genes are TRBV21-1 and TRBJ2-5; the table's D gene call, TRBD2, was not cross checked with the DNA. TRBV21-1 is noted as a pseudogene. The CDR3 loop spans 17 amino acids. This CDR3 is CASSKGVSGGPQETQYF. The CDR3 DNA reads as TGTGCCAGCAGCAAAGGGGTTAGCGGGGGACCGCAAGAGACCCAGTACTTC.

The CDR3 sequence is CASSLSGLYNEQYF. DNA of the CDR3: TGCGCCAGCAGCCTTAGCGGTCTCTACAATGAGCAGTACTTC. The chain couples TRBV5-1 to TRBJ2-7, with a possible D match to TRBD2 (6 bases). The CDR3 extends over 14 amino acids. Trimming pared 4 bases from V and 7 bases from J, leaving 18 bases between. In germline, CDR1 is SGHRS, CDR2 YFSETQ.

This chain connects TRBV7-2 to TRBJ1-5; the D gene is possibly TRBD1 (6 bases). Deletions cut 3 bases from V and 2 bases from J, with 8 bases between. The CDR3 has 14 amino acids. CDR1 SGHTA and CDR2 FQGNSA come from the germline V gene. The CDR3 DNA reads as TGTGCCAGCAGCTTCAACAGGGGCAATCAGCCCCAGCATTTT. It specifies CASSFNRGNQPQHF.

This clonotype came up a few times. V and J are TRBV7-2 and TRBJ1-1; possibly TRBD1 for D (6 bases). The germline V gene encodes CDR1 SGHTA and CDR2 FQGNSA. The length of the CDR3 is 16 residues. Trimming cost V 5 bases and J 0 bases, with 16 bases left between them. CDR3 DNA sequence: TGTGCCAGCAGCGCCCGTACCGGGACAATGAACACTGAAGCTTTCTTT. Encoded protein: CASSARTGTMNTEAFF.

This clonotype turned up a few times. The chain uses TRBV12-3 or TRBV12-4 and TRBJ1-5; maybe TRBD1 (6 bases). CDR3 length: 14 residues. Deletions cut 2 bases from V and 5 bases from J, with 10 bases between. The CDR3 protein is CASSLKGGDQPQHF. DNA for the CDR3: TGTGCCAGCAGTTTAAAAGGGGGAGATCAGCCCCAGCATTTT.

This clonotype was seen once. The chain recombines TRBV3-1 with TRBJ2-5; D may be TRBD1 (6 bases). The J call may be faulty, since TRBJ2-7 better matches the DNA end. This CDR3 is 14 amino acids long. Per germline, CDR1 LGHDT and CDR2 YNNKEL (reference sequence). As DNA, the CDR3 is TGTGCCAGCTTCCCCTCAGGGGAACAATACGAGCAGTACTTC. The encoded protein is CASFPSGEQYEQYF.

This clonotype was recorded a few times. The rearrangement links TRBV10-3 to TRBJ2-4; the D gene is possibly TRBD1 (6 bases). The CDR3 is 16 residues long. Germline V CDR1 and CDR2: ENHRY, SYGVKD. V lost 3 bases and J lost 0, with 12 bases in between. The CDR3 nucleotides are TGTGCCATCAGTGAAAGGGACACCTTAGCCAAAAACATTCAGTACTTC. Its translation: CAISERDTLAKNIQYF.

CDR3 nucleotide sequence: TGCAGTGCTAGTCTCCTAGCGGGAGGGAACACCGGGGAGCTGTTTTTT. It is translated as CSASLLAGGNTGELFF. V is TRBV20-1 and J is TRBJ2-2; TRBD2 aligns across 11 bases. V lost 3 bases, J lost 1 base, and 4 bases stayed unmatched. CDR1 and CDR2 (germline): DFQATT, SNEGSKA (reference sequence). CDR3 size: 16 residues.

This sequence joins TRBV4-2 and TRBJ1-2, with D maybe TRBD1 (6 bases). CDR3 length: 14 amino acids. CDR1 and CDR2 (germline): LGHNA, YNFKEQ. V shed 1 base and J shed 5 bases, with 11 bases lying between them. This chain's CDR3 is CASSQGGGAYGYTF. CDR3 nucleotide sequence: TGTGCCAGCAGCCAAGGAGGGGGGGCATATGGCTACACCTTC.

The rearrangement joins TRBV3-1 to TRBJ2-1; the D gene is possibly TRBD2 (6 bases). The closer fit of TRBJ2-7 to the DNA end suggests the J call may be wrong. CDR1 is LGHDT, CDR2 YNNKEL, per germline (reference sequence). The CDR3 has 14 amino acids. Here the CDR3 reads CASSFGLLDNEQYF. Written as DNA, the CDR3 is TGTGCCAGCAGCTTCGGACTATTAGACAATGAGCAGTACTTC.

This clonotype was seen ten or more times. One junction end disagrees with the germline gene, perhaps due to a read error. The chain is built from TRBV7-7 and TRBJ2-5; a possible D gene is TRBD1 (6 bases). The CDR3 is made up of 17 amino acids. CDR1 and CDR2 (germline): SSHAT, FNYEAQ (reference sequence). The CDR3 spells CASSLLMGAAIQETQYF. The CDR3 nucleotides are TGTGCTAGCAGCTTACTCATGGGGGCGGCAATCCAAGAGACCCAGTACTTC.

This clonotype was seen repeatedly, ten times or more. The CDR3 sequence is CASSQTGNSEQYF. Written as DNA, the CDR3 is TGTGCCAGCAGCCAGACAGGGAACTCCGAGCAGTACTTC. The chain is built from TRBV3-1 and TRBJ2-7; 7 bases agree with TRBD1. Germline V CDR1 and CDR2: LGHDT, YNNKEL (reference sequence). V shed 3 bases and J 6 bases; nucleotides not matched to a gene: 5. CDR3 length: 13 residues.

This chain's CDR3 is CASSQTANNYNEQFF. The CDR3 DNA sequence: TGTGCCAGCAGCCAGACAGCCAACAACTACAATGAGCAGTTCTTC. The chain employs TRBV7-3 and TRBJ2-1; possible D gene TRBD1, 5 bases. Germline CDR1 and CDR2: SGHTA and FQGTGA. The CDR3 has 15 residues. The ends were cut back, 5 bases at V and 3 bases at J, with 14 bases in the middle.

The chain recombines TRBV6-2 or TRBV6-3 with TRBJ2-2; TRBD2 matches at 10 bases. Per the germline V gene, CDR1 is MNHEY and CDR2 is SVGEGT. The CDR3 loop spans 16 amino acids. V was clipped by 4 bases and J by 1 base; unmatched bases: 3. Here the CDR3 reads CASSSWTSGNTGELFF. CDR3 coding DNA: TGTGCCAGCAGTTCTTGGACTAGCGGGAACACCGGGGAGCTGTTTTTT.

This clonotype showed up just once. J is TRBJ2-1 and V is TRBV20-1, with 11 bases aligning to TRBD2. Trimming at V came to 0 bases and at J to 8 bases, leaving 18 bases not matched to a gene. Germline CDR1 DFQATT, CDR2 SNEGSKA (reference sequence). The CDR3 is made up of 19 amino acids. CDR3 in amino acids: CSARDLKKGIAGGLHEQFF. In nucleotides, the CDR3 is TGCAGTGCTAGAGACCTGAAGAAAGGAATAGCGGGGGGGCTCCATGAGCAGTTCTTC.

The V call is TRBV7-3, the J call TRBJ2-2, with D unclear. The V end lost 2 bases, the J end lost 0 bases, and 4 bases lay between the germline ends. Germline lookup yields CDR1 SGHTA and CDR2 FQGTGA. The CDR3 runs to 14 residues. The DNA of the CDR3 is TGTGCCAGCAGCTTACAAACGAACACCGGGGAGCTGTTTTTT. This encodes CASSLQTNTGELFF.

The V and J genes are TRBV11-2 and TRBJ2-1, with 9 nucleotides matching TRBD2. The V and J ends lost 2 bases and 7 bases, in that order; junction bases with no gene match: 3. Germline CDR1 is SGHAT and CDR2 is FQNNGV. CDR3 length: 14 amino acids. CDR3 loop: CASSLRLAENEQFF. The CDR3 DNA sequence: TGTGCCAGCAGCTTAAGACTAGCGGAAAATGAGCAGTTCTTC.

The J gene is TRBJ1-5, the V gene TRBV9; D is uncertain. Germline V CDR1 and CDR2: SGDLS, YYNGEE. Trimming took 4 bases from V and 10 from J, leaving 0 bases between them. CDR3 size: 8 residues. The CDR3 bases are TGTGCCAGCAGCCCCCAGCATTTT. Protein sequence: CASSPQHF.

The CDR3 DNA reads TGTGCCAGCGCAGCGACAGGGAGCACAGATACGCAGTATTTT. Protein sequence: CASAATGSTDTQYF. This chain links TRBV28 with TRBJ2-3; 7 bases match TRBD1. The germline V gene has CDR1 MDHEN and CDR2 SYDVKM. V trimming: 8 bases; J trimming: 0 bases; junction bases outside the gene matches: 5. This CDR3 has 14 residues.

Worth noting for this clonotype: A much more abundant neighbour one base away suggests this may be a read error. This sequence joins TRBV29-1 and TRBJ2-1; D call uncertain. Germline lookup yields CDR1 SQVTM and CDR2 ANQGSEA. This CDR3 spans 14 amino acids. V lost 2 bases, J lost 2 bases, and 10 bases lay in between. CDR3 protein: CSVERAETYNEQFF. For the CDR3, the DNA is TGCAGCGTTGAACGTGCGGAGACCTACAATGAGCAGTTCTTC.

This clonotype was seen a handful of times. The gene calls are TRBV12-3 or TRBV12-4 and TRBJ2-5; a weak D match, TRBD2 (5 bases). The CDR3 contains 14 residues. The V and J ends lost 1 base and 4 bases respectively, with 10 bases between them. CDR3 in amino acids: CASSLVTGRETQYF. CDR3 DNA: TGTGCCAGCAGTTTAGTTACGGGGAGAGAGACCCAGTACTTC.